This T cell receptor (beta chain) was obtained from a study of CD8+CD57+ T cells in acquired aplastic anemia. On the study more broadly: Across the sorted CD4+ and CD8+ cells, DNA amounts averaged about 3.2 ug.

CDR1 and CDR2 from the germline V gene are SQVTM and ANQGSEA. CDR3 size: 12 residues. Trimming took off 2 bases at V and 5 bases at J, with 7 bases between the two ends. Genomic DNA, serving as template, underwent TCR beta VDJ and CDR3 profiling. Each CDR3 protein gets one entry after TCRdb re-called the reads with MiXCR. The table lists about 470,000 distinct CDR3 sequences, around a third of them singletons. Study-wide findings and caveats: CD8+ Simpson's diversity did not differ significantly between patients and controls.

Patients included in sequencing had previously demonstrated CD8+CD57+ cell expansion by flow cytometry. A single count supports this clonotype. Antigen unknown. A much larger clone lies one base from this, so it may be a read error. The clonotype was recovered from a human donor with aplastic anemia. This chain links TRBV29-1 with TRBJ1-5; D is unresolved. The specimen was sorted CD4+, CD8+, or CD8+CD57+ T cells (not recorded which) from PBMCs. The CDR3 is CSVESPDQPQHF. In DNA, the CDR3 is TGCAGCGTTGAATCCCCGGATCAGCCCCAGCATTTT.